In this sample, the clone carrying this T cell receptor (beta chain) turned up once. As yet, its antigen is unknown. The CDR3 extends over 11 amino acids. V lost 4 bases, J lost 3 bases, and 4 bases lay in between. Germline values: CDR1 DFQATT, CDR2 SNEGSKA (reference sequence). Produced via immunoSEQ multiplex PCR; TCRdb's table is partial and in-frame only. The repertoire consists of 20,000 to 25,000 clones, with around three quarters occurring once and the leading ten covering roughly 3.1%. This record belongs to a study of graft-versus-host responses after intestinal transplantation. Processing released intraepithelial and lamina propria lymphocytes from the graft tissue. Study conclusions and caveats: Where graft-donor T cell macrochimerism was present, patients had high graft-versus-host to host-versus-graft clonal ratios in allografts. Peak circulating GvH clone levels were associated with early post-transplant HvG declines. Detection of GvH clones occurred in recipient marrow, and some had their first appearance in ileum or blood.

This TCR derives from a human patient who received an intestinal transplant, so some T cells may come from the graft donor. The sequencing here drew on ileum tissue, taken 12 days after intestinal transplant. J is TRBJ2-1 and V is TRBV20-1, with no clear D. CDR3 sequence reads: CSATVYNEQFF. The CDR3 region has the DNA TGCAGTGCTACCGTCTACAATGAGCAGTTCTTC.